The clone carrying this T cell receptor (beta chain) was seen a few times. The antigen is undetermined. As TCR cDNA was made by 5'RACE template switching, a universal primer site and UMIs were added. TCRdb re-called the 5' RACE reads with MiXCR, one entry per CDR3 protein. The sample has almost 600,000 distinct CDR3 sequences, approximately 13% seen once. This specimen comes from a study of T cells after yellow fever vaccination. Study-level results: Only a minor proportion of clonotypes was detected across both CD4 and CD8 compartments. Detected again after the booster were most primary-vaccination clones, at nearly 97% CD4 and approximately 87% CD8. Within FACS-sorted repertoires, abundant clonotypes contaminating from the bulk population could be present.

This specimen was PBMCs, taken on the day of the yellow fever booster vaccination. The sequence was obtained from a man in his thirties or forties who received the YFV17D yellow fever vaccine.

The CDR3 coding sequence is TGTGCCAGCCTGGGGCCGGGAGAGGACACCGGGGAGCTGTTTTTT. This translates into CASLGPGEDTGELFF. V gene TRBV12-3 or TRBV12-4 combines with J gene TRBJ2-2; D might be TRBD2 (6 bases). V lost 8 bases, J lost 3 bases, and 16 bases lay in between. The CDR3 is 15 residues long.